This TCR beta chain comes out of a study of T cell repertoires in chronic hepatitis B (dated by TCRdb to about 2019). Trimming removed 3 bases from V and 2 bases from J, leaving 14 bases between the germline ends. The germline V gene encodes CDR1 MNHEY and CDR2 SMNVEV (reference sequence). CDR3 length: 15 amino acids, cysteine to phenylalanine. Just CDR3 DNA is preserved here, 45 bases in frame from base 1. About this clone: Nothing much larger sits one base from this clone, and base qualities are not available.

The protocol used for the library was the immunoSEQ multiplex PCR assay. Sourced from immuneACCESS, this table was stored by TCRdb with only in-frame sequences that have V and J called. A share of the clones is absent; for the studies checked, an unresolved V gene accounts for under half, and the remainder has no known explanation. The record for this sample contains dozens of clones. Sequenced input: HBV core (core195) epitope-specific CD8+ T cells from PBMCs. The rearrangement joined TRBV27 to TRBJ2-7; the D gene may be TRBD1 or TRBD2, since each aligns over 5 bases. The source is a human donor with chronic hepatitis B virus infection. The sequence in DNA is TGTGCCAGCAGTTTGTACAGCGAGGGACCCTACGAGCAGTACTTC. Translation gives CASSLYSEGPYEQYF.